The 23 T cell receptor beta chains presented below share a single source sample, sequenced in a study of cytomegalovirus exposure and HLA in healthy donors. 13 Jbeta primers and 60 Vbeta primers were used for the PCR. Clones were sequenced by immunoSEQ multiplex PCR, and TCRdb holds only the in-frame ones, with some missing. The data contain 130,000 or so clones, 75% to 90% of them singletons. The sequenced sample consisted of PBMCs. These receptor sequences come from a woman in her forties or fifties in good health and CMV-seropositive.

The chain combines TRBV19 with TRBJ2-1; TRBD1 agrees at 8 bases. The CDR3 runs to 13 residues. The V gene end was trimmed by 6 bases and the J gene end by 9 bases; junction bases not matched to a gene: 7. Germline CDR1 reads LNHDA; CDR2 reads SQIVND (reference sequence). The CDR3 loop is CASSWDRSFEQFF. For the CDR3, the DNA is TGTGCCAGTAGCTGGGACAGGTCTTTTGAGCAGTTCTTC.

The V and J genes are TRBV7-8 and TRBJ2-1; 10 nucleotides align to TRBD2. Germline trimming cut 3 bases from V and 5 bases from J; bases unmatched to any gene: 7. Germline V CDR1 and CDR2: SGHVS, FQNEAQ. The CDR3 sequence is 16 residues long. The CDR3 region is CASSFLAGVSHNEQFF. The CDR3 DNA sequence: TGTGCCAGCAGCTTCCTAGCGGGAGTAAGCCACAATGAGCAGTTCTTC.

The chain couples TRBV29-1 to TRBJ2-1, with TRBD1 as a possible D gene (6 bases). In germline, CDR1 is SQVTM, CDR2 ANQGSEA. Trimming took 3 bases from V and 4 from J, leaving 10 bases between them. The CDR3 totals 13 residues. The CDR3 region has the DNA TGCAGCGTTGACGGGGACAAATACAATGAGCAGTTCTTC. Protein product: CSVDGDKYNEQFF.

V and J are TRBV7-3 and TRBJ2-1, with 7 nucleotides matching TRBD2. Germline V gene lookup returns CDR1 SGHTA and CDR2 FQGTGA. The CDR3 loop spans 16 amino acids. The V and J ends lost 2 bases and 7 bases, in that order; junction bases with no gene match: 11. CDR3 bases: TGTGCCAGCAGCTTAGATGTCCGAGCGGGGCGGAATGAGCAGTTCTTC. This translates into CASSLDVRAGRNEQFF.

A single count supports this clone. The chain links TRBV27 to TRBJ1-6; TRBD1 matches 10 bases. V lost 5 bases and J lost 7; bases outside the gene matches: 5. Germline V gives CDR1 MNHEY, CDR2 SMNVEV (reference sequence). This CDR3 is built from 15 residues. CDR3 bases: TGTGCCAGCAGTAGCGGACAGGGGGGAAATTCACCCCTCCACTTT. It yields the protein CASSSGQGGNSPLHF.

This clone was recorded a few times. The chain links TRBV5-8 to TRBJ1-1; no clear D gene. The germline V and J ends were trimmed by 0 bases and 1 base, with 4 bases remaining between them. CDR3 length: 13 amino acids. CDR1 and CDR2 (germline): SGHTS, YDEGEE. The CDR3 loop is CASSLEQNTEAFF. CDR3 coding DNA: TGTGCCAGCAGCTTGGAACAGAACACTGAAGCTTTCTTT.

A single count supports this clone. The chain uses TRBV5-5 and TRBJ2-7; 7 bases align to TRBD2. The CDR3 is 16 residues long. V gave up 3 bases and J gave up 2 bases; unmatched junction bases: 11. Per the germline V gene, CDR1 is SGHKS and CDR2 is YYEKEE (reference sequence). In DNA form, the CDR3 reads TGTGCCAGCAGCTCCACGTCTAGCGGTTCCCCCTACGAGCAGTACTTC. Its protein product is CASSSTSSGSPYEQYF. The full variable domain, with the rest looked up from reference TRBV5-5 and TRBJ2-7, is DAGVTQSPTHLIKTRGQQVTLRCSPISGHKSVSWYQQVLGQGPQFIFQYYEKEERGRGNFPDRFSARQFPNYSSELNVNALLLGDSALYLCASSSTSSGSPYEQYFGPGTRLTVT.

J is TRBJ1-1 and V is TRBV28; no definite D call. The V gene's germline CDR1 is MDHEN and CDR2 SYDVKM. The ends were cut back, 7 bases at V and 0 bases at J, with 9 bases in the middle. The CDR3 has 13 amino acids. This CDR3 reads CASTSQMNTEAFF. CDR3 DNA sequence: TGTGCCAGCACCTCTCAGATGAACACTGAAGCTTTCTTT. The full variable domain, in which reference TRBV28 and TRBJ1-1 provide the parts outside the CDR3, is DVKVTQSSRYLVKRTGEKVFLECVQDMDHENMFWYRQDPGLGLRLIYFSYDVKMKEKGDIPEGYSVSREKKERFSLILESASTNQTSMYLCASTSQMNTEAFFGQGTRLTVV.

The rearrangement joins TRBV9 to TRBJ1-1; 8 nucleotides agree with TRBD1. CDR3 size: 14 residues. Trimming cost V 4 bases and J 4 bases; bases outside gene matches: 6. Germline V gives CDR1 SGDLS, CDR2 YYNGEE. The CDR3 loop is CASSLTGAGTEAFF. The CDR3 nucleotides read TGTGCCAGCAGCTTGACAGGGGCAGGCACTGAAGCTTTCTTT. The variable domain in full, with the rest retrieved from reference TRBV9 and TRBJ1-1, is DSGVTQTPKHLITATGQRVTLRCSPRSGDLSVYWYQQSLDQGLQFLIQYYNGEERAKGNILERFSAQQFPDLHSELNLSSLELGDSALYFCASSLTGAGTEAFFGQGTRLTVV.

This clone was counted once. J is TRBJ2-3 and V is TRBV11-2; tentatively, D is TRBD2 (5 bases). V shed 2 bases and J shed 4 bases, with 16 bases lying between them. The CDR3 covers 16 residues. Looked up from germline, CDR1 is SGHAT and CDR2 is FQNNGV. CDR3 DNA sequence: TGTGCCAGCAGCTTAATTACGGGTAGAGGGTCAGATACGCAGTATTTT. It is translated as CASSLITGRGSDTQYF. The complete variable domain, with remaining parts taken from reference TRBV11-2 and TRBJ2-3, reads EAGVAQSPRYKIIEKRQSVAFWCNPISGHATLYWYQQILGQGPKLLIQFQNNGVVDDSQLPKDRFSAERLKGVDSTLKIQPAKLEDSAVYLCASSLITGRGSDTQYFGPGTRLTVL.

This sequence joins TRBV6-1 and TRBJ1-4; 12 bases map to TRBD1. The V and J ends lost 11 bases and 4 bases, in that order; junction bases with no gene match: 5. Germline loops: CDR1 MNHNS, CDR2 SASEGT. The CDR3 consists of 14 residues. The CDR3 nucleotides are TGTGCCGGGGGACAGGGGGCACGTAATGAAAAACTGTTTTTT. It is translated as CAGGQGARNEKLFF.

The gene calls are TRBV6-4 and TRBJ2-3; 7 nucleotides agree with TRBD1. Germline CDR1 and CDR2: MRHNA and SNTAGT. This CDR3 is 16 amino acids long. The V and J ends lost 3 bases and 4 bases, in that order; junction bases with no gene match: 10. DNA of the CDR3: TGTGCCAGCAGTGAAACAGGGGCGACTCGGCCAGATACGCAGTATTTT. It specifies CASSETGATRPDTQYF.

This chain joins TRBV9 and TRBJ2-2, with a weak D call TRBD1 (6 bases). The germline gives CDR1 SGDLS, CDR2 YYNGEE. There are 15 residues in the CDR3. V gave up 6 bases and J gave up 6 bases, with 18 bases separating them. The CDR3 bases are TGTGCCAGCAACCGACAGGACGACCTTCCCGGGGAGCTGTTTTTT. Protein: CASNRQDDLPGELFF.

V gene TRBV6-6 combines with J gene TRBJ1-1; possibly TRBD1 for D (6 bases). The V gene's germline CDR1 is MNHNY and CDR2 SVGAGI (reference sequence). CDR3 length: 15 residues. The V end lost 6 bases, the J end lost 8 bases, and 22 bases lay between the germline ends. The CDR3 DNA reads as TGTGCCAGCAGCATCACTCTACAGGGAACCGGGGAAGCTTTCTTT. This sequence encodes CASSITLQGTGEAFF.

This clone has just one count. This sequence joins TRBV29-1 and TRBJ1-1; 7 bases line up with TRBD1. The CDR3 has 14 residues. Germline loops: CDR1 SQVTM, CDR2 ANQGSEA. Trimming took 3 bases from V and 1 from J; bases not matched to a gene: 5. The CDR3 coding sequence is TGCAGCGTTGAGGAGGACAGGCGGAACACTGAAGCTTTCTTT. It yields the protein CSVEEDRRNTEAFF.

V is TRBV6-1 and J is TRBJ2-7; D remains ambiguous. The V end was cut by 5 bases, the J end by 7 bases, with 15 bases between. The CDR3 has 13 amino acids. Per germline, CDR1 MNHNS and CDR2 SASEGT. The CDR3 loop reads CASSTLFLSEQYF. The CDR3 coding sequence is TGTGCCAGCAGTACGTTATTTCTGAGTGAGCAGTACTTC.

The rearrangement links TRBV6-5 to TRBJ1-5; possibly TRBD1 for D (5 bases). The CDR3 has 15 residues. V lost 6 bases and J lost 4, with 16 bases in between. Germline CDR1 reads MNHEY; CDR2 reads SVGAGI. The CDR3 loop reads CASSPGAGFNQPQHF. In DNA form, the CDR3 reads TGTGCCAGCAGCCCCGGGGCGGGGTTTAATCAGCCCCAGCATTTT.

The J gene is TRBJ1-5, the V gene TRBV19; D perhaps matches TRBD1 (5 bases). The CDR3 runs 14 residues. The germline gives CDR1 LNHDA, CDR2 SQIVND (reference sequence). V was shortened by 5 bases and J by 1 base, with 9 bases between the two germline ends. CDR3 loop: CASSGGGSNQPQHF. As DNA, the CDR3 is TGTGCCAGTAGTGGTGGGGGGAGCAATCAGCCCCAGCATTTT.

This clone appeared once. The J gene is TRBJ2-3, the V gene TRBV11-3; no firm D call. The CDR3 extends over 13 amino acids. V was trimmed by 5 bases and J by 1 base, leaving 7 bases between them. CDR1 is SGHNT, CDR2 YENEEA, per germline. CDR3 bases: TGTGCCAGCAGCGCCCCGGGCACAGATACGCAGTATTTT. Its protein is CASSAPGTDTQYF. Based on the CDR3 plus reference TRBV11-3 and TRBJ2-3, the full variable domain is EAGVVQSPRYKIIEKKQPVAFWCNPISGHNTLYWYLQNLGQGPELLIRYENEEAVDDSQLPKDRFSAERLKGVDSTLKIQPAELGDSAVYLCASSAPGTDTQYFGPGTRLTVL.

This chain joins TRBV9 and TRBJ2-1, with D hard to call. Germline V gene lookup returns CDR1 SGDLS and CDR2 YYNGEE. The CDR3 runs 14 residues. V was pared by 0 bases and J by 6 bases, with 10 bases between. This CDR3 is CASSVGASFNEQFF. In DNA form, the CDR3 reads TGTGCCAGCAGCGTAGGCGCATCATTCAATGAGCAGTTCTTC.

The rearrangement uses TRBV5-4 and TRBJ1-6; TRBD1 aligns across 7 bases. Germline V gene data show CDR1 as SGHNT and CDR2 as YYREEE (reference sequence). The CDR3 is 15 residues long. V lost 4 bases and J lost 7; bases outside the gene matches: 8. Here the CDR3 reads CASSTQGVVNSPLHF. The CDR3 bases are TGTGCCAGCAGCACCCAGGGGGTGGTGAATTCACCCCTCCACTTT.

In its sample, this clone was seen a few times. The gene calls are TRBV5-1 and TRBJ2-3; 8 bases fit TRBD2. With V trimmed by 3 bases and J by 0 bases, 6 bases remained unmatched. The CDR3 loop spans 16 amino acids. Germline CDR1 reads SGHRS; CDR2 reads YFSETQ. CDR3 in amino acids: CASSSTIAGSTDTQYF. CDR3 sequence (DNA): TGCGCCAGCAGCTCCACTATAGCGGGAAGCACAGATACGCAGTATTTT.

This clone was observed a handful of times. CDR3 residues: CASSYSERGYGEKLFF. The CDR3 region has the DNA TGTGCCAGCAGTTACTCGGAGAGGGGGTATGGTGAAAAACTGTTTTTT. This sequence joins TRBV6-5 and TRBJ1-4; possible D gene TRBD1, 6 bases. V was pared by 0 bases and J by 7 bases, with 15 bases between. In germline, CDR1 is MNHEY, CDR2 SVGAGI. The CDR3 runs 16 residues.